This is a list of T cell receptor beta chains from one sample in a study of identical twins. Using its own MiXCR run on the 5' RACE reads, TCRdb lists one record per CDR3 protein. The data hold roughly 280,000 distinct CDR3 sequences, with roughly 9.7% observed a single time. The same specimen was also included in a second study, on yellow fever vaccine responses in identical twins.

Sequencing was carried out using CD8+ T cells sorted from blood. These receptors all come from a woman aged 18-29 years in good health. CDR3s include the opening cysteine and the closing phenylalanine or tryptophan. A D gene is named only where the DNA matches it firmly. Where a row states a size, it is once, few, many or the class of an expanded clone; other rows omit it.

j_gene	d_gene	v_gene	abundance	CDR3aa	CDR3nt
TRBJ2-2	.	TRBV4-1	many	CASSQEREPSGELFF	TGCGCCAGCAGCCAAGAACGGGAGCCCAGCGGGGAGCTGTTTTTT
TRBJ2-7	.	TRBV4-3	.	CASSQEAGTFLFYEQYF	TGCGCCAGCAGCCAAGAGGCCGGGACATTCCTTTTCTACGAGCAGTACTTC
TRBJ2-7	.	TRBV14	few	CASSHGHNYEQYF	TGTGCCAGCAGCCACGGACATAACTACGAACAGTACTTC
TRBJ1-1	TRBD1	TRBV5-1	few	CASSLGQGASGLAFF	TGCGCCAGCAGCTTGGGACAGGGGGCGAGCGGCTTGGCTTTCTTT
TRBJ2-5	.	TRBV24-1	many	CAYKQVETQYF	TGTGCCTATAAACAGGTGGAGACCCAGTACTTC
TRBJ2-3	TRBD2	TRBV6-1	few	CASSDGAGGRDTQYF	TGTGCCAGCAGTGATGGGGCGGGGGGGCGTGATACGCAGTATTTT
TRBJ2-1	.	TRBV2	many	CASSEEFREQFF	TGTGCCAGCAGTGAGGAGTTTCGGGAGCAGTTCTTC
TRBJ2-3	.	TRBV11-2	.	CASSSMLAPDTQYF	TGTGCCAGCAGCTCCATGCTAGCCCCAGATACGCAGTATTTT
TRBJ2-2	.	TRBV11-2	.	CASSPRVGTGELFF	TGTGCCAGCTCCCCCAGAGTGGGCACCGGGGAGCTGTTTTTT
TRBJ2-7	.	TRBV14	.	CASSPSRTYEQYF	TGTGCCAGCAGCCCCTCCCGGACCTATGAGCAGTACTTC
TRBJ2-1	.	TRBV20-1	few	CSATRYSGEAYNEQFF	TGCAGTGCCACTAGGTACTCAGGGGAGGCCTACAATGAGCAGTTCTTC
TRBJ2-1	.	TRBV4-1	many	CASMGDLGRNTYNEQFF	TGCGCCAGCATGGGAGATTTGGGGCGCAATACCTACAATGAGCAGTTCTTC
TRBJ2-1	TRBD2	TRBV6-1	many	CASSRSGGDNEQFF	TGTGCCAGCAGCCGTAGCGGGGGGGACAATGAGCAGTTCTTC
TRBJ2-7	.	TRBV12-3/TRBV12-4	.	CASSSKGRDPYEQYF	TGTGCCAGCAGTTCGAAGGGGAGAGACCCCTACGAGCAGTACTTC
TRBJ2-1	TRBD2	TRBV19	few	CASSIILAENTFNEQFF	TGTGCCAGTAGTATTATCCTAGCGGAGAATACATTTAATGAGCAGTTCTTC
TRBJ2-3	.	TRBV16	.	CASSQTGVSDTQYF	TGTGCCAGCAGCCAGACCGGGGTGTCAGATACGCAGTATTTT
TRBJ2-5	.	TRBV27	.	CASSPGTWGETQYF	TGTGCCAGCAGTCCCGGGACCTGGGGAGAGACCCAGTACTTC
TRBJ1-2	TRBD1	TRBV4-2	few	CASSQDTGDTYAGYTF	TGTGCCAGCAGCCAAGATACAGGGGATACCTATGCTGGCTACACCTTC
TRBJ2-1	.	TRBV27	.	CASSLYQQAEQFF	TGTGCCAGCAGTTTATATCAACAGGCCGAGCAGTTCTTC
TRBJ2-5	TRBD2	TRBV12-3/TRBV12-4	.	CASSHGTIQETQYF	TGTGCCAGCAGTCACGGGACTATACAAGAGACCCAGTACTTC
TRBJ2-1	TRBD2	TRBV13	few	CASTTTVASGGGYNEQFF	TGTGCCAGCACAACCACTGTAGCCAGCGGGGGAGGATACAATGAGCAGTTCTTC
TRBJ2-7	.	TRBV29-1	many	CSAWTESYEQYF	TGCAGCGCCTGGACGGAAAGCTACGAGCAGTACTTC
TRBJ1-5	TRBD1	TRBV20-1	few	CSARGEGQGANQPQHF	TGCAGTGCTAGAGGGGAGGGACAGGGGGCAAATCAGCCCCAGCATTTT
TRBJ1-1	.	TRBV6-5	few	CASSPRRGFAFF	TGTGCCAGCAGCCCCAGGAGGGGTTTCGCTTTCTTT
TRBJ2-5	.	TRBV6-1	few	CASMQVLETQYF	TGTGCCAGCATGCAGGTCTTAGAGACCCAGTACTTC
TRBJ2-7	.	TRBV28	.	CASTGRQDYEQYF	TGTGCCAGCACGGGCCGACAGGACTACGAGCAGTACTTC
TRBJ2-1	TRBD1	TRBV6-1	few	CASKGQNNEQFF	TGTGCCAGCAAGGGACAGAACAATGAGCAGTTCTTC
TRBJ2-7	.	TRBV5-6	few	CASSLSEIRGGEQYF	TGTGCCAGCAGCTTGTCAGAAATCAGAGGGGGCGAGCAGTACTTC
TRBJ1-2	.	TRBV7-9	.	CAGEELSYTF	TGTGCAGGAGAGGAGCTTAGCTACACCTTC
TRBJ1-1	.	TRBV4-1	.	CASSHGDRGDTEAFF	TGCGCCAGCAGCCACGGTGACAGAGGGGACACTGAAGCTTTCTTT